This is a list of T cell receptor beta chains from one sample in a study of beta chain features in type 1 diabetes. Clones were read by immunoSEQ multiplex PCR, and TCRdb kept only the in-frame ones, dropping some. The table includes under 300,000 clones, about 11% detected once. Sequences were obtained from naive CD4+ T cells from blood. These TCRs come from a man aged 25 to 45 with type 1 diabetes. Each CDR3 is given with its conserved first and last residue. D genes are given only for firm matches. For some rows the clone size is stated as once, few or many, or as a class when expanded; others skip it.

clone size,D gene,V gene,J gene,CDR3 protein,CDR3 DNA
-,TRBD2,TRBV2,TRBJ2-5,CASIRAGGFFQETQYF,TGTGCCAGCATCAGGGCGGGGGGATTCTTCCAAGAGACCCAGTACTTC
-,-,TRBV7-2,TRBJ2-5,CASSLLGGGTQYF,TGTGCCAGCAGCCTACTCGGGGGAGGCACCCAGTACTTC
-,-,TRBV10-3,TRBJ1-5,CAITGNSNQPQHF,TGTGCCATCACAGGGAATAGCAATCAGCCCCAGCATTTT
few,TRBD2,TRBV2,TRBJ2-1,CASSSSSGGADSYNEQFF,TGTGCCAGCAGTTCCTCTAGCGGGGGGGCCGACTCCTACAATGAGCAGTTCTTC
-,TRBD2,TRBV5-4,TRBJ2-5,CASSLDWGGYQETQYF,TGTGCCAGCAGCTTGGATTGGGGGGGGTACCAAGAGACCCAGTACTTC
-,-,TRBV18,TRBJ2-7,CASSPFSNEQYF,TGTGCCAGCTCACCCTTTTCTAACGAGCAGTACTTC
-,-,TRBV7-2,TRBJ2-7,CASSLGLGASEQYF,TGTGCCAGCAGCTTAGGTTTGGGGGCATCCGAGCAGTACTTC
-,-,TRBV6-5,TRBJ1-3,CASSYSHPSSGNTIYF,TGTGCCAGCAGTTACTCGCACCCGAGCTCTGGAAACACCATATATTTT
-,-,TRBV5-6,TRBJ2-1,CASSLNQGYNEQFF,TGTGCCAGCAGCTTGAATCAGGGCTACAATGAGCAGTTCTTC
-,-,TRBV6-5,TRBJ2-2,CASSYRGSNTGELFF,TGTGCCAGCAGTTACAGGGGCTCGAACACCGGGGAGCTGTTTTTT
-,TRBD1,TRBV11-3,TRBJ2-7,CASSSTGYGEQYF,TGTGCCAGCAGCTCGACAGGGTATGGCGAGCAGTACTTC
-,-,TRBV7-9,TRBJ2-7,CASRYTDYEQYF,TGTGCCAGCAGATATACAGATTACGAGCAGTACTTC
few,TRBD1,TRBV5-4,TRBJ1-6,CASSRPTSGTGHSPLHF,TGTGCCAGCAGCCGACCTACTTCCGGGACAGGGCATTCACCCCTCCACTTT
-,-,TRBV5-6,TRBJ1-2,CASSLGQDYGYTF,TGTGCCAGCAGCTTGGGACAGGACTATGGCTACACCTTC
-,-,TRBV18,TRBJ1-1,CASSEQPNTEAFF,TGTGCCAGCTCAGAACAGCCAAACACTGAAGCTTTCTTT
-,-,TRBV30,TRBJ1-1,CAWRLGGVGRTEAFF,TGTGCCTGGAGACTGGGAGGTGTAGGGAGAACTGAAGCTTTCTTT
few,TRBD1,TRBV6-5,TRBJ2-1,CASRRTGGNEQFF,TGTGCCAGCAGGCGGACAGGGGGCAATGAGCAGTTCTTC
-,-,TRBV6-5,TRBJ2-5,CASSYSIGQAQETQYF,TGTGCCAGCAGTTACTCGATTGGGCAGGCTCAAGAGACCCAGTACTTC
-,-,TRBV11-2,TRBJ2-4,CASSQTGGNIQYF,TGTGCCAGCAGCCAGACCGGGGGAAACATTCAGTACTTC
-,-,TRBV6-5,TRBJ1-1,CASSYDSSTEAFF,TGTGCCAGCAGTTACGACAGTTCCACTGAAGCTTTCTTT
few,-,TRBV7-2,TRBJ2-1,CASSPPWQNEQFF,TGTGCCAGCAGCCCCCCATGGCAGAATGAGCAGTTCTTC
few,TRBD2,TRBV6-1,TRBJ2-3,CASSAGTSRQYF,TGTGCCAGCAGTGCCGGGACTAGCCGTCAGTATTTT
few,-,TRBV7-2,TRBJ1-2,CASSLIQRAAGYTF,TGTGCCAGCAGCTTAATTCAGCGGGCGGCAGGCTACACCTTC
-,-,TRBV6-5,TRBJ1-2,CASSYSNQGGYGYTF,TGTGCCAGCAGTTACTCGAATCAGGGAGGCTATGGCTACACCTTC
few,TRBD1,TRBV6-5,TRBJ2-7,CASSEDRVKQYF,TGTGCCAGCAGCGAAGACAGGGTGAAGCAGTACTTC
-,-,TRBV10-3,TRBJ2-7,CAIRSAGHPYEQYF,TGTGCCATCAGATCAGCGGGACACCCCTACGAGCAGTACTTC
few,-,TRBV7-8,TRBJ2-2,CASSPGVFYTGELFF,TGTGCCAGCAGCCCCGGGGTGTTCTACACCGGGGAGCTGTTTTTT
-,-,TRBV14,TRBJ1-3,CASSPAQNTIYF,TGTGCCAGCAGCCCAGCGCAAAACACCATATATTTT
few,-,TRBV5-1,TRBJ2-5,CASSLQQIQETQYF,TGCGCCAGCAGCTTGCAACAGATACAAGAGACCCAGTACTTC
once,-,TRBV11-2,TRBJ2-7,CASSFSDSSYEQYF,TGTGCCAGCAGCTTCTCGGACAGCTCCTACGAGCAGTACTTC
few,-,TRBV2,TRBJ2-3,CASSVQGTDTQYF,TGTGCCAGCAGCGTACAGGGCACAGATACGCAGTATTTT
-,TRBD2,TRBV9,TRBJ2-5,CASSVMSGGAVETQYF,TGTGCCAGCAGCGTGATGAGCGGGGGGGCCGTGGAGACCCAGTACTTC
-,TRBD2,TRBV29-1,TRBJ2-5,CSVDTQREQETQYF,TGCAGCGTCGATACTCAGCGGGAACAAGAGACCCAGTACTTC
-,TRBD2,TRBV19,TRBJ2-7,CASRPGGRTSYEQYF,TGTGCCAGTAGACCCGGGGGGAGGACCTCCTACGAGCAGTACTTC
few,-,TRBV27,TRBJ2-3,CASSLSASTDTQYF,TGTGCCAGCAGTTTATCAGCCAGCACAGATACGCAGTATTTT
once,-,TRBV5-1,TRBJ2-7,CASSLSWLSYEQYF,TGCGCCAGCAGTCTCTCGTGGCTGTCCTACGAGCAGTACTTC
-,TRBD2,TRBV5-1,TRBJ2-1,CASSASSLAGEPGFF,TGCGCCAGCAGCGCCTCCTCGCTAGCGGGAGAACCGGGGTTCTTC
few,-,TRBV7-3,TRBJ2-2,CASSLGGAQTGELFF,TGTGCCAGCAGCCTGGGGGGGGCTCAAACCGGGGAGCTGTTTTTT
-,-,TRBV14,TRBJ2-3,CASSNSGTDTQYF,TGTGCCAGCAGCAACTCAGGAACAGATACGCAGTATTTT
-,-,TRBV28,TRBJ2-5,CASSYRRAETQYF,TGTGCCAGCAGTTACCGGAGAGCGGAGACCCAGTACTTC
-,-,TRBV18,TRBJ1-1,CASSQTGNTEAFF,TGTGCCAGCTCGCAGACAGGGAACACTGAAGCTTTCTTT
few,TRBD1,TRBV30,TRBJ1-6,CAWSSAGTGDSPLHF,TGTGCCTGGAGTTCTGCCGGGACAGGCGATTCACCCCTCCACTTT
few,-,TRBV6-6,TRBJ1-6,CASRRDMGDSPLHF,TGTGCCAGCAGGAGGGACATGGGGGATTCACCCCTCCACTTT
-,-,TRBV10-2,TRBJ1-2,CASRDNNYGYTF,TGCGCCAGCAGGGACAATAACTATGGCTACACCTTC
-,TRBD1,TRBV9,TRBJ2-6,CASSVDRGLPWANVLTF,TGTGCCAGCAGCGTAGACAGGGGGCTACCCTGGGCCAACGTCCTGACTTTC
-,TRBD1,TRBV4-1,TRBJ2-7,CASSQIQGGEQYF,TGCGCCAGCAGCCAAATACAGGGGGGCGAGCAGTACTTC
-,TRBD2,TRBV7-6,TRBJ2-5,CASSSAQGLAPQETQYF,TGTGCCAGCAGCTCTGCCCAGGGACTAGCTCCCCAAGAGACCCAGTACTTC
-,-,TRBV7-9,TRBJ2-5,CASSPRAGETQYF,TGTGCCAGCAGTCCCCGGGCGGGAGAGACCCAGTACTTC
-,-,TRBV5-6,TRBJ1-5,CASSWSRDQPQHF,TGTGCCAGCAGCTGGAGCCGGGATCAGCCCCAGCATTTT